Each of the 30 T cell receptor beta chains below was sequenced from the same sample in a study of T cell changes during pregnancy in multiple sclerosis. Assay: immunoSEQ multiplex PCR; the TCRdb copy retains only in-frame clones and omits some. The data contain 65,000 to 90,000 clones, around 90% of them singletons. The sample consisted of CD4+ T cells from peripheral blood mononuclear cells, taken after pregnancy. All receptors come from a female donor with multiple sclerosis, enrolled in a pregnancy study.

The chain links TRBV9 to TRBJ1-3, with D possibly TRBD1 on 5 matching bases. The germline V gene encodes CDR1 SGDLS and CDR2 YYNGEE. This CDR3 has 18 residues. V lost 0 bases and J 0 bases, leaving 16 bases between the germline ends. The CDR3 sequence is CASSVAPTTVLSGNTIYF. The CDR3 coding sequence is TGTGCCAGCAGCGTAGCGCCCACGACAGTTCTCTCTGGAAACACCATATATTTT.

The chain recombines TRBV5-1 with TRBJ1-4, with no clear D. Germline CDR1 and CDR2: SGHRS and YFSETQ. This CDR3 contains 15 residues. Trimming removed 0 bases from V and 8 bases from J, with 14 bases in between. CDR3 bases: TGCGCCAGCAGCTTGGGGATAGATCTAGGAGAAAAACTGTTTTTT. Residues: CASSLGIDLGEKLFF. Using reference TRBV5-1 and TRBJ1-4 for the parts outside the CDR3, the full variable domain is KAGVTQTPRYLIKTRGQQVTLSCSPISGHRSVSWYQQTPGQGLQFLFEYFSETQRNKGNFPGRFSGRQFSNSRSEMNVSTLELGDSALYLCASSLGIDLGEKLFFGSGTQLSVL.

This clone showed up just once. The chain employs TRBV29-1 and TRBJ2-1; the D is unclear. Germline lookup yields CDR1 SQVTM and CDR2 ANQGSEA. This CDR3 spans 15 amino acids. The V and J ends lost 1 base and 0 bases respectively, with 10 bases between them. The DNA for the CDR3 is TGCAGCGTTGAAGTCCCGTTGAGCTCCTACAATGAGCAGTTCTTC. Its protein is CSVEVPLSSYNEQFF.

The chain links TRBV19 to TRBJ1-4, with D tentatively TRBD1 (6 bases). Germline CDR1 reads LNHDA; CDR2 reads SQIVND (reference sequence). V lost 6 bases, J lost 8 bases, and 16 bases lay in between. The CDR3 loop spans 14 amino acids. The CDR3 nucleotides read TGTGCCAGTAGGGCCCGGGACACTGGCGAAAAACTGTTTTTT. This codes for CASRARDTGEKLFF.

The chain couples TRBV28 to TRBJ2-7; a possible D gene is TRBD1 (6 bases). Between the trimmed V and J ends, which lost 7 bases and 7 bases, there was a span of 14 bases. Looked up from germline, CDR1 is MDHEN and CDR2 is SYDVKM. This CDR3 has 12 residues. The CDR3 DNA is TGTGCCAGCACTAGGGGGAGCGGAGAGCAGTACTTC. This codes for CASTRGSGEQYF.

This sequence joins TRBV7-9 and TRBJ2-5; tentatively, D is TRBD1 (5 bases). The germline V and J ends were trimmed by 1 base and 5 bases, with 14 bases remaining between them. The CDR3 runs to 15 residues. Per the germline V gene, CDR1 is SEHNR and CDR2 is FQNEAQ (reference sequence). Here the CDR3 DNA reads TGTGCCAGCAGCTTAGGCAGGGTCGGCATGGAGACCCAGTACTTC. This encodes CASSLGRVGMETQYF.

The V and J genes are TRBV7-2 and TRBJ1-1; D perhaps matches TRBD1 (6 bases). V lost 2 bases and J 0 bases, leaving 10 bases between the germline ends. Germline V lookup: CDR1 SGHTA, CDR2 FQGNSA. CDR3 size: 15 residues. The CDR3 spells CASSLRQALNTEAFF. The CDR3, as DNA: TGTGCCAGCAGCTTAAGACAGGCATTGAACACTGAAGCTTTCTTT.

The V call is TRBV25-1, the J call TRBJ1-5; D may be TRBD1 (6 bases). Germline loops: CDR1 MGHDK, CDR2 SYGVNS. V was trimmed by 6 bases and J by 5 bases, leaving 20 bases between them. The CDR3 contains 16 residues. The CDR3 loop reads CASRASGTRSDQPQHF. The CDR3 DNA reads as TGTGCCAGCAGGGCATCCGGGACAAGGAGTGATCAGCCCCAGCATTTT.

This rearrangement joins TRBV6-1 to TRBJ1-3; D is undetermined. V was pared by 2 bases and J by 0 bases, with 8 bases between. This CDR3 is 15 amino acids long. Germline CDR1 reads MNHNS; CDR2 reads SASEGT. CDR3 protein: CASSEPRLSGNTIYF. For the CDR3, the DNA is TGTGCCAGCAGTGAACCCAGGCTCTCTGGAAACACCATATATTTT.

The V call is TRBV4-1, the J call TRBJ2-7, with a tentative D call TRBD2 (5 bases). Germline CDR1 MGHRA, CDR2 YSYEKL. V lost 4 bases and J 1 base, leaving 11 bases between the germline ends. CDR3 length: 14 amino acids. The CDR3 sequence is CASSRELKSYEQYF. The CDR3 DNA reads TGCGCCAGCAGCCGGGAGCTCAAATCCTACGAGCAGTACTTC.

The chain is built from TRBV6-1 and TRBJ2-7; 7 bases line up with TRBD1. There are 14 residues in the CDR3. Losses at the gene ends were 4 bases for V and 5 bases for J; bases not matched to a gene: 8. CDR1 and CDR2 from the germline V gene are MNHNS and SASEGT. DNA of the CDR3: TGTGCCAGCAGTGTAAGGGGGCTAAGCGACGAGCAGTACTTC. Its translation is CASSVRGLSDEQYF.

This clone was counted a few times. The J gene is TRBJ1-5, the V gene TRBV30; unclear D gene. Germline lookup yields CDR1 GTSNPN and CDR2 SVGIG (reference sequence). The CDR3 is made up of 14 amino acids. The V and J ends lost 3 bases and 2 bases respectively, with 11 bases between them. CDR3 in amino acids: CAWSAKRGNQPQHF. The CDR3 region has the DNA TGTGCCTGGAGCGCCAAGAGGGGCAATCAGCCCCAGCATTTT.

V usage is TRBV2 and J usage is TRBJ1-1; D ambiguous. The length of the CDR3 is 13 residues. Trimming took off 8 bases at V and 1 base at J, with 11 bases between the two ends. The germline V gene encodes CDR1 SNHLY and CDR2 FYNNEI. CDR3 sequence: CASALQPNTEAFF. CDR3 in DNA: TGTGCCAGCGCGCTACAGCCGAACACTGAAGCTTTCTTT.

The chain joins TRBV6-4 to TRBJ2-3; 10 positions agree with TRBD2. The CDR3 extends over 17 amino acids. Germline V gene sequence: CDR1 MRHNA, CDR2 SNTAGT. Trimming cost V 2 bases and J 3 bases; bases outside gene matches: 8. In DNA form, the CDR3 reads TGTGCCAGCAGTGACCCAAACAGCGGGGGGGGAACAGATACGCAGTATTTT. This codes for CASSDPNSGGGTDTQYF.

The CDR3 nucleotides read TGTGCCAGCAATATGGGAGGGGGCTACACCTTC. Amino acids: CASNMGGGYTF. The chain has TRBV2 and TRBJ1-2; D gene ambiguous. This CDR3 is 11 amino acids long. Germline V gives CDR1 SNHLY, CDR2 FYNNEI. V was trimmed by 7 bases and J by 8 bases, leaving 11 bases between them. The full variable domain, rest sourced from reference TRBV2 and TRBJ1-2, is EPEVTQTPSHQVTQMGQEVILRCVPISNHLYFYWYRQILGQKVEFLVSFYNNEISEKSEIFDDQFSVERPDGSNFTLKIRSTKLEDSAMYFCASNMGGGYTFGSGTRLTVV.

V usage is TRBV11-2 and J usage is TRBJ2-3; no reliable D call. Trimming took 4 bases from V and 2 from J, leaving 10 bases between them. Germline CDR1 is SGHAT and CDR2 is FQNNGV. CDR3 length equals 14 residues. The CDR3 region has the DNA TGTGCCAGCAGCTCCGGTGTATCCACAGATACGCAGTATTTT. This translates into CASSSGVSTDTQYF. Using reference TRBV11-2 and TRBJ2-3 for the parts outside the CDR3, the full variable domain is EAGVAQSPRYKIIEKRQSVAFWCNPISGHATLYWYQQILGQGPKLLIQFQNNGVVDDSQLPKDRFSAERLKGVDSTLKIQPAKLEDSAVYLCASSSGVSTDTQYFGPGTRLTVL.

This clone was seen once. The chain couples TRBV5-6 to TRBJ2-5; 7 bases match TRBD1. The CDR3 totals 13 residues. V trimming: 3 bases; J trimming: 4 bases; junction bases outside the gene matches: 3. Germline CDR1 is SGHDT and CDR2 is YYEEEE. The DNA for the CDR3 is TGTGCCAGCAGCTGGACAGGAGGAGAGACCCAGTACTTC. Translated, it gives CASSWTGGETQYF.

This chain joins TRBV5-4 and TRBJ1-1; 8 bases are shared with TRBD1. Germline V gene sequence: CDR1 SGHNT, CDR2 YYREEE (reference sequence). The V gene end was trimmed by 4 bases and the J gene end by 0 bases; junction bases not matched to a gene: 5. The CDR3 has 15 residues. The CDR3 region is CASSRDRRLNTEAFF. The CDR3 coding sequence is TGTGCCAGCAGCCGGGACAGGAGGTTGAACACTGAAGCTTTCTTT.

This chain uses TRBV7-3 with TRBJ1-3, with 9 bases fitting TRBD1. V shed 5 bases and J 4 bases; nucleotides not matched to a gene: 6. Germline loops: CDR1 SGHTA, CDR2 FQGTGA. This CDR3 contains 15 residues. CDR3 DNA: TGTGCCAGCAGCCAGGGGACAGGGTTCGGAAACACCATATATTTT. Translating gives CASSQGTGFGNTIYF.

This clone was counted a single time. This chain connects TRBV19 to TRBJ2-3; 9 bases are a match to TRBD2. The CDR3 has 17 residues. The J segment lost 2 bases and the V segment lost 3 bases, leaving 9 bases of the junction unmatched. Germline lookup yields CDR1 LNHDA and CDR2 SQIVND (reference sequence). The CDR3 sequence: CASSIPSLAGYTDTQYF. CDR3 nucleotides: TGTGCCAGTAGTATCCCCTCCCTAGCGGGATACACAGATACGCAGTATTTT.

The chain is built from TRBV28 and TRBJ2-2, with 7 nucleotides matching TRBD1. CDR1 and CDR2 from the germline V gene are MDHEN and SYDVKM. The CDR3 is made up of 15 amino acids. The V gene end was trimmed by 2 bases and the J gene end by 3 bases; junction bases not matched to a gene: 3. CDR3 coding DNA: TGTGCCAGCAGTTTAACAGGGGTCTACACCGGGGAGCTGTTTTTT. It is translated as CASSLTGVYTGELFF.

The chain employs TRBV6-5 and TRBJ2-3; 8 bases line up with TRBD2. The germline gives CDR1 MNHEY, CDR2 SVGAGI. V shed 2 bases, J shed 14 bases, and the junction held 18 bases outside the gene matches. The CDR3 totals 16 residues. In DNA, the CDR3 is TGTGCCAGCAGTTACAACCCGGCGGGAGCGGGGGTACTGCGGTATTTT. It translates to CASSYNPAGAGVLRYF.

This clone has more than one count but fewer than ten. V usage is TRBV30 and J usage is TRBJ2-1, with a possible D match to TRBD2 (5 bases). The CDR3 has 12 residues. V lost 3 bases and J lost 5, with 8 bases in between. CDR1 is GTSNPN, CDR2 SVGIG, per germline (reference sequence). The CDR3, as DNA: TGTGCCTGGAGGCCCGGGGACAATGAGCAGTTCTTC. This gives the protein CAWRPGDNEQFF.

The chain recombines TRBV5-1 with TRBJ2-2; possibly TRBD1 for D (6 bases). The CDR3 has 13 residues. Germline lookup yields CDR1 SGHRS and CDR2 YFSETQ. With 2 bases removed from V and 4 bases from J, the gap between germline ends came to 6 bases. The CDR3, as DNA: TGCGCCAGCAGCTTAGGGGGCACCGGGGAGCTGTTTTTT. As protein: CASSLGGTGELFF. Full variable domain (outside the CDR3, taken from reference TRBV5-1 and TRBJ2-2): KAGVTQTPRYLIKTRGQQVTLSCSPISGHRSVSWYQQTPGQGLQFLFEYFSETQRNKGNFPGRFSGRQFSNSRSEMNVSTLELGDSALYLCASSLGGTGELFFGEGSRLTVL.

The chain has TRBV7-6 and TRBJ2-7; 10 nucleotides match TRBD2. The CDR3 totals 16 residues. Losses at the gene ends were 5 bases for V and 6 bases for J; bases not matched to a gene: 13. CDR1 and CDR2 from the germline V gene are SGHVS and FNYEAQ. CDR3 residues: CASSGRLSGGVSEQYF. CDR3 coding DNA: TGTGCCAGCAGCGGCCGTCTGAGCGGGGGGGTTTCCGAGCAGTACTTC.

The chain links TRBV28 to TRBJ2-3; 13 nucleotides align to TRBD2. The V gene's germline CDR1 is MDHEN and CDR2 SYDVKM. The CDR3 consists of 16 residues. Losses at the gene ends were 6 bases for V and 6 bases for J; bases not matched to a gene: 9. For the CDR3, the DNA is TGTGCCAGCAGACCGCCGGGACTAGCGGGATCGGATACGCAGTATTTT. It yields the protein CASRPPGLAGSDTQYF.

The rearrangement joins TRBV2 to TRBJ2-2; 15 nucleotides line up with TRBD2. Germline V CDR1 and CDR2: SNHLY, FYNNEI. Trimming cost V 5 bases and J 0 bases; bases outside gene matches: 1. The CDR3 contains 17 residues. CDR3: CASSRTSGGANTGELFF. In DNA form, the CDR3 reads TGTGCCAGCAGTCGGACTAGCGGGGGGGCGAACACCGGGGAGCTGTTTTTT.

This chain uses TRBV18 with TRBJ2-3, with 7 bases identical to TRBD2. With 2 bases clipped from V and 4 bases from J, the junction kept 9 bases outside the gene matches. The CDR3 runs to 16 residues. Germline V gives CDR1 KGHSH, CDR2 LQKENI. The CDR3 here is CASSPVAGAVSDTQYF. CDR3 nucleotides: TGTGCCAGCTCACCAGTGGCGGGAGCGGTGTCAGATACGCAGTATTTT.

The chain couples TRBV30 to TRBJ1-1, with D possibly TRBD1 on 6 matching bases. Trimming removed 4 bases from V and 0 bases from J, with 18 bases in between. CDR1 and CDR2 from the germline V gene are GTSNPN and SVGIG (reference sequence). The CDR3 has 16 residues. CDR3 nucleotides: TGTGCCTGGAAGCCCAGGGGAGTGATACTGAACACTGAAGCTTTCTTT. This gives the protein CAWKPRGVILNTEAFF.

The chain recombines TRBV10-3 with TRBJ2-3; 11 bases match TRBD2. Germline-derived CDR1 and CDR2 are ENHRY and SYGVKD. The junction had 10 bases not matched to a gene; V was cut back by 4 bases and J by 7 bases. The CDR3 is 16 amino acids. CDR3: CAISVQLAGEGHTQYF. As DNA, the CDR3 is TGTGCCATCAGTGTCCAACTAGCGGGAGAGGGCCATACGCAGTATTTT.